This is a list of T cell receptor beta chains from one sample in a study of T cells in Graves' hyperthyroidism and ophthalmopathy. TCRdb re-derived calls from the multiplex PCR reads in MiXCR, one entry per CDR3 protein. The sample has hundreds of thousands of distinct CDR3 sequences, roughly 17% seen once. Sequencing was performed on blood. All receptors come from a woman aged 18 to 35 with Graves' hyperthyroidism. CDR3s include the opening cysteine and the closing phenylalanine or tryptophan. D genes are given only for firm matches. Not every row has a clone size; where given, it reads once, few, many or a size class.

>many|TRBJ2-5|15|TRBV11-2|.
TGTGCCAGCAGCTTAGAGGGGGCGTCCCAAGAGACCCAGTACTTC
CASSLEGASQETQYF
>many|TRBJ2-1|17|TRBV3-1|TRBD2
TGTGCCAGCAGCCAAGATCGCTGGACTAGCGGGAAAAATGAGCAGTTCTTC
CASSQDRWTSGKNEQFF
>few|TRBJ2-1|16|TRBV7-9|TRBD2
TGTGCCAGCAGCGAGCAGGCCAGCGGGAGTTACAATGAGCAGTTCTTC
CASSEQASGSYNEQFF
>many|TRBJ2-3|17|TRBV28|TRBD2
TGTGCCAGCAGGGATAGCGGGAGGGCCGGGAGCACAGATACGCAGTATTTT
CASRDSGRAGSTDTQYF
>few|TRBJ2-2|15|TRBV5-1|TRBD1
TGCGCCAGCAGCACAGGGGGGAAAAACACCGGGGAGCTGTTTTTT
CASSTGGKNTGELFF
>few|TRBJ1-3|16|TRBV20-1|.
TGCAGTGCTAGAAAGTCGGCTCAGGGTGCGGGAAACACCATATATTTT
CSARKSAQGAGNTIYF
>few|TRBJ1-2|12|TRBV29-1|.
TGCAGCGTTGAACTGCATAACTATGGCTACACCTTC
CSVELHNYGYTF
>.|TRBJ2-1|15|TRBV25-1|TRBD2
TGTGCCAGCAGGGGGGGTACGGGACTATACAATGAGCAGTTCTTC
CASRGGTGLYNEQFF
>many|TRBJ2-7|14|TRBV20-1|TRBD1
TGCAGTGCTAGACGAGGACAGGGGGACCACGAGCAGTACTTC
CSARRGQGDHEQYF
>many|TRBJ1-6|14|TRBV12-3/TRBV12-4|TRBD1
TGTGCCAGCAGCCGGGACAGGGGAAGATCACCCCTCCACTTT
CASSRDRGRSPLHF
>few|TRBJ2-1|13|TRBV7-9|.
TGTGCCAGCAGCTTAGGTCAGCTCAATGAGCAGTTCTTC
CASSLGQLNEQFF
>.|TRBJ2-7|15|TRBV29-1|.
TGCAGCGTTGAAACAGCGACCCCTTTAGGGTACGAGCAGTACTTC
CSVETATPLGYEQYF
>.|TRBJ2-5|15|TRBV13|TRBD1
TGTGCCAGCAGACGGACAGGGGGAAGGGAAGAGACCCAGTACTTC
CASRRTGGREETQYF
>.|TRBJ2-1|15|TRBV6-2/TRBV6-3|TRBD2
TGTGCCAGCAGGGATAGCGGGGGAGTTAGCAATGAGCAGTTCTTC
CASRDSGGVSNEQFF
>many|TRBJ2-1|16|TRBV12-3/TRBV12-4|TRBD1
TGTGCCAGCAGTGCGCCCGGACAGGGGGCGTACAATGAGCAGTTCTTC
CASSAPGQGAYNEQFF
>many|TRBJ2-6|16|TRBV2|.
TGTGCCAGCAGTGAGTGGTTTGGGGTTGGGGCCAACGTCCTGACTTTC
CASSEWFGVGANVLTF
>many|TRBJ2-3|16|TRBV7-2|TRBD1
TGTGCCAGCAGCAGGAGCTCCGGGACAGCCACAGATACGCAGTATTTT
CASSRSSGTATDTQYF
>.|TRBJ2-6|19|TRBV3-1|.
TGTGCCAGCAGCCAAGGTGAACGTCGAACCCTCTCTGGGGCCAACGTCCTGACTTTC
CASSQGERRTLSGANVLTF
>.|TRBJ1-5|17|TRBV24-1|TRBD1
TGTGCCACCAGTGAAGCCGGGACAGGGAAGGGCAATCAGCCCCAGCATTTT
CATSEAGTGKGNQPQHF
>.|TRBJ1-2|14|TRBV19|.
TGTGCCAGTAGTATGGCTGGACCACCCGGTGGCTACACCTTC
CASSMAGPPGGYTF
>many|TRBJ2-3|13|TRBV19|.
TGTGCCAGTAGTGTGACGGGGGCAGATACGCAGTATTTT
CASSVTGADTQYF
>few|TRBJ1-1|14|TRBV19|TRBD1
TGTGCCAGTAGGGGGGACAGGGGTGGCACTGAAGCTTTCTTT
CASRGDRGGTEAFF
>.|TRBJ1-1|13|TRBV7-2|.
TGTGCCAGCAGCTTACCGATGAACACTGAAGCTTTCTTT
CASSLPMNTEAFF
>few|TRBJ2-4|15|TRBV24-1|TRBD1
TGTGCCACCAGTGCCTCTGGGACAGGGGCCAACATTCAGTACTTC
CATSASGTGANIQYF
>once|TRBJ1-1|13|TRBV15|.
TGTGCCACCAGCCCGCGGTTTGAGACTGAAGCTTTCTTT
CATSPRFETEAFF
>.|TRBJ2-7|14|TRBV20-1|TRBD1
TGCAGTGCTAGTCCCTACGACAGGGTCGGTGAGCAGTACTTC
CSASPYDRVGEQYF
>.|TRBJ2-1|16|TRBV19|.
TGTGCCAGTAGTATACCCGGGGCCGTGGAGGGGAATGAGCAGTTCTTC
CASSIPGAVEGNEQFF
>few|TRBJ1-1|14|TRBV12-3/TRBV12-4|.
TGTGCCAGCAGCGCAGCCCCGGTGAACACTGAAGCTTTCTTT
CASSAAPVNTEAFF
>few|TRBJ2-1|13|TRBV27|TRBD1
TGTGCCAGCAGACCAATCACAGGGGATGAGCAGTTCTTC
CASRPITGDEQFF
>.|TRBJ2-5|14|TRBV28|TRBD1
TGTGCCAGCAGTTTCCTAACAGGGGATAAGACCCAGTACTTC
CASSFLTGDKTQYF
>.|TRBJ1-1|15|TRBV4-3|TRBD1
TGCGCCAGCAGCCATCCGGACAGGGGAGACACTGAAGCTTTCTTT
CASSHPDRGDTEAFF
>.|TRBJ2-2|15|TRBV19|TRBD2
TGTGCCAGTAGTAAGCTAGCGGGAGCGGAAGGGGAGCTGTTTTTT
CASSKLAGAEGELFF
>many|TRBJ2-5|14|TRBV5-1|.
TGCGCCAGCAGCCCACAGGACCGGGCGGAGACCCAGTACTTC
CASSPQDRAETQYF
>many|TRBJ2-7|14|TRBV11-2|.
TGTGCCAGCAGCTCACGCGCATTTAACTACGAGCAGTACTTC
CASSSRAFNYEQYF
>.|TRBJ1-4|14|TRBV27|.
TGTGCCAGCAGTTTAGGCCCCGGGGCTGAAAAACTGTTTTTT
CASSLGPGAEKLFF
>few|TRBJ1-4|16|TRBV2|.
TGTGCCAGCAGTGATTCCCAGACTTTCCGCCGAGAAAAACTGTTTTTT
CASSDSQTFRREKLFF
>many|TRBJ2-1|13|TRBV10-3|.
TGTGCCATCAGTGAGGGTATTGGACGGGAGCAGTTCTTC
CAISEGIGREQFF
>many|TRBJ2-7|11|TRBV12-3/TRBV12-4|.
TGTGCCAGCAGTAGCCGTGGGGAGCAGTACTTC
CASSSRGEQYF
>many|TRBJ2-5|15|TRBV28|.
TGTGCCAGCAGTTTGGTCGTCCCCATGACGGAGACCCAGTACTTC
CASSLVVPMTETQYF
>many|TRBJ2-1|15|TRBV2|.
TGTGCCAGCCACTGGTCGGCGGGAACGAACAATGAGCAGTTCTTC
CASHWSAGTNNEQFF
>few|TRBJ2-2|12|TRBV6-1|.
TGTGCCAGCAGGGATGCTAATGGGGAGCTGTTTTTT
CASRDANGELFF
>many|TRBJ1-4|16|TRBV11-3|.
TGTGCCAGCAGCTTATCCCGGGATGCAACTAATGAAAAACTGTTTTTT
CASSLSRDATNEKLFF
>.|TRBJ1-2|13|TRBV7-2|.
TGTGCCAGCAGCTTAGTAACAGACTATGGCTACACCTTC
CASSLVTDYGYTF
>few|TRBJ2-2|16|TRBV14|.
TGTGCCAGCAGCCAAGGAAGGACATTTTTAGCCGGGGGGCTGTTTTTT
CASSQGRTFLAGGLFF
>.|TRBJ2-5|13|TRBV7-3|TRBD2
TGTGCCAGCAGCTTACAGCGGGGAGAGACCCAGTACTTC
CASSLQRGETQYF